The T cell receptor (beta chain) described here comes from a study of blood T cell repertoires in COVID-19. Study details: From the United States, Italy and Spain came samples of acute and convalescent COVID-19. T cells, B-cell-depleted T cells, or PBMCs provided the cDNA or gDNA that served as material.

Per the authors' pipeline: From reference gene primer amplification, estimates of nucleated cell counts were derived. The repertoire was sequenced with immunoSEQ multiplex PCR; TCRdb's copy has only in-frame clones and lacks some. The DNA was the basis for D and trimming; V, J and clone size are from that table. The repertoire consists of 400,000 to 550,000 clones, with 80% to 90% occurring once and the leading ten covering roughly 4%. This CDR3 is built from 13 residues. The ends were cut back, 6 bases at V and 3 bases at J, with 9 bases in the middle. Germline V gives CDR1 MNHEY, CDR2 SVGAGI. The TCR was taken from a woman younger than 45 with acute or convalescent COVID-19. Sequencing was carried out using peripheral blood. The V gene is TRBV6-5, the J gene TRBJ1-3; D ambiguous. The CDR3 nucleotides read TGTGCCAGCAGCTCCTCAGGTGGAAACACCATATATTTT. Translating gives CASSSSGGNTIYF.